The 29 T cell receptor beta chains in this list originate from one sample, sequenced in a study of radiation and T cells in renal cell carcinoma. Treatment denoted: 15 Gy SBRT to primary tumor, nephrectomy 4 weeks later. Sequenced by immunoSEQ multiplex PCR; TCRdb stores in-frame clones only, minus some. The sample records around 13,000 clones, 30% to 40% being singletons. The sequencing here drew on tumor tissue, taken from a patient whose treatment included radiotherapy and nephrectomy. The receptors here all came from a man between 60 and 75 years old with renal cell carcinoma.

The CDR3 is CASSSRDRGPEQYV. As DNA, the CDR3 is TGTGCCAGCAGCTCCAGGGACAGGGGACCCGAGCAGTACGTC. The chain uses TRBV7-9 and TRBJ2-7; TRBD1 matches at 10 bases. The J segment lost 6 bases and the V segment lost 4 bases, leaving 6 bases of the junction unmatched. The CDR3 length is 14 residues. CDR1 and CDR2 from the germline V gene are SEHNR and FQNEAQ (reference sequence).

This clone was counted between two and nine times. V is TRBV30 and J is TRBJ2-2; 7 bases agree with TRBD2. V shed 2 bases, J shed 0 bases, and the junction held 6 bases outside the gene matches. This CDR3 has 16 residues. Per the germline V gene, CDR1 is GTSNPN and CDR2 is SVGIG (reference sequence). CDR3 sequence: CAWSTDRGANTGELFF. CDR3 nucleotide sequence: TGTGCCTGGAGTACCGATCGGGGGGCGAACACCGGGGAGCTGTTTTTT. The variable domain in full, completed from reference TRBV30 and TRBJ2-2, reads SQTIHQWPATLVQPVGSPLSLECTVEGTSNPNLYWYRQAAGRGLQLLFYSVGIGQISSEVPQNLSASRPQDRQFILSSKKLLLSDSGFYLCAWSTDRGANTGELFFGEGSRLTVL.

This clone appeared a few times. The V gene is TRBV10-3, the J gene TRBJ1-2; D is uncertain. CDR3 length: 13 amino acids. V was clipped by 8 bases and J by 2 bases, with 12 bases between them. The germline CDR1 and CDR2 sequences are ENHRY and SYGVKD. The CDR3 here is CAIRPTGNYGYTF. Written as DNA, the CDR3 is TGTGCCATCCGCCCGACGGGGAACTATGGCTACACCTTC.

This clone has at least ten counts. The rearrangement uses TRBV7-2 and TRBJ2-5; D is unclear. Germline values: CDR1 SGHTA, CDR2 FQGNSA. Trimming removed 5 bases at V and 2 bases at J, with 12 bases between. CDR3 length: 14 residues. The CDR3, as DNA: TGTGCCAGCAGCCTCCTCGGTATGCAAGAGACCCAGTACTTC. Its protein product is CASSLLGMQETQYF.

The rearrangement links TRBV27 to TRBJ1-2; 7 nucleotides agree with TRBD1. Germline V gene sequence: CDR1 MNHEY, CDR2 SMNVEV (reference sequence). V shed 5 bases and J 4 bases; nucleotides not matched to a gene: 4. CDR3 length: 13 amino acids. The CDR3 DNA reads as TGTGCCAGCAGTCCGACAGGGTCCTATGGCTACACCTTC. As protein: CASSPTGSYGYTF.

This clone was picked up many times. The V and J genes are TRBV6-6 and TRBJ2-5, with D perhaps TRBD2 (6 bases). The CDR3 extends over 12 amino acids. In germline, CDR1 is MNHNY, CDR2 SVGAGI (reference sequence). The V end was cut by 7 bases, the J end by 4 bases, with 10 bases between. The CDR3 here is CASKDGRETQYF. CDR3 DNA: TGTGCCAGCAAAGACGGGAGAGAGACCCAGTACTTC.

Here the CDR3 DNA reads TGCGCCAGCAGCTACGTAACCAGGGAGGCACAAGAGACCCAGTACTTC. Its protein product is CASSYVTREAQETQYF. The rearrangement joins TRBV5-1 to TRBJ2-5; D is perhaps TRBD2 (6 bases). This CDR3 has 16 amino acids. Between the trimmed V and J ends, which lost 3 bases and 2 bases, there was a span of 17 bases. The germline CDR1 and CDR2 sequences are SGHRS and YFSETQ.

CDR3 sequence reads: CASVLGGDGQPQHF. The CDR3 nucleotides are TGTGCCAGCGTTTTGGGGGGTGACGGTCAGCCCCAGCATTTT. This chain connects TRBV6-6 to TRBJ1-5; perhaps TRBD1 as D (5 bases). This CDR3 region has 14 residues. Germline lookup yields CDR1 MNHNY and CDR2 SVGAGI (reference sequence). Deletions cut 8 bases from V and 6 bases from J, with 17 bases between.

The chain joins TRBV10-2 to TRBJ2-5; TRBD2 agrees at 12 bases. V lost 9 bases, J lost 2 bases, and 7 bases stayed unmatched. Germline CDR1 is WSHSY and CDR2 is SAAADI. CDR3 size: 15 residues. CDR3 nucleotide sequence: TGCGCCAGTGTCGAACTAGCGGGGGGACAAGAGACCCAGTACTTC. Translated, it gives CASVELAGGQETQYF.

This chain uses TRBV9 with TRBJ2-5; 10 bases are shared with TRBD2. V gave up 4 bases and J gave up 1 base; unmatched junction bases: 7. Germline lookup yields CDR1 SGDLS and CDR2 YYNGEE. The CDR3 consists of 16 residues. This CDR3 reads CASSPSSGSGQETQYF. DNA of the CDR3: TGTGCCAGCAGCCCTTCTAGCGGGAGTGGCCAAGAGACCCAGTACTTC.

The gene calls are TRBV18 and TRBJ1-2; the D gene is possibly TRBD1 (5 bases). Trimming left V 1 base short and J 4 bases short, with 16 bases between. This CDR3 is 16 amino acids long. Germline loops: CDR1 KGHSH, CDR2 LQKENI. CDR3 sequence: CASSPLAGTPVYGYTF. CDR3 nucleotides: TGTGCCAGCTCACCACTTGCAGGGACGCCGGTCTATGGCTACACCTTC.

This clone occurred a few times. The chain has TRBV11-3 and TRBJ2-5; the D gene is possibly TRBD2 (5 bases). In germline, CDR1 is SGHNT, CDR2 YENEEA. V was clipped by 7 bases and J by 1 base, with 10 bases between them. The CDR3 totals 13 residues. As DNA, the CDR3 is TGTGCCAGCACCCCGGGGTCCCAAGAGACCCAGTACTTC. Its translation is CASTPGSQETQYF.

This clone was detected only a few times. This chain links TRBV4-3 with TRBJ1-4; D possibly corresponds to TRBD1 (6 bases). Looked up from germline, CDR1 is LGHNA and CDR2 is YSLEER. V lost 0 bases, J lost 8 bases, and 7 bases lay in between. The CDR3 has 13 amino acids. The CDR3 protein is CASSQERGEKLFF. CDR3 bases: TGCGCCAGCAGCCAAGAGAGGGGGGAAAAACTGTTTTTT.

This chain links TRBV7-9 with TRBJ2-2; D might be TRBD1 (5 bases). V lost 5 bases, J lost 0 bases, and 19 bases lay in between. Germline CDR1 is SEHNR and CDR2 is FQNEAQ (reference sequence). The CDR3 extends over 18 amino acids. CDR3 sequence: CASSPRGLGLSNTGELFF. The CDR3 nucleotides are TGTGCCAGCAGCCCAAGGGGATTAGGGCTATCGAACACCGGGGAGCTGTTTTTT.

This clone was counted a few times. V usage is TRBV9 and J usage is TRBJ2-3; 13 nucleotides align to TRBD2. Per the germline V gene, CDR1 is SGDLS and CDR2 is YYNGEE. This CDR3 spans 18 amino acids. Germline trimming cut 0 bases from V and 2 bases from J; bases unmatched to any gene: 6. The CDR3: CASSVGTSGGVPTDTQYF. The DNA for the CDR3 is TGTGCCAGCAGCGTAGGGACTAGCGGGGGAGTCCCCACAGATACGCAGTATTTT.

V gene TRBV6-6 combines with J gene TRBJ2-5; D may be TRBD1 or TRBD2 (7 bases each). V was trimmed by 7 bases and J by 7 bases, leaving 25 bases between them. CDR1 and CDR2 from the germline V gene are MNHNY and SVGAGI (reference sequence). There are 16 residues in the CDR3. CDR3 loop: CASTKPGGDSRGTQYF. DNA of the CDR3: TGTGCCAGCACCAAACCAGGGGGGGACTCAAGAGGGACCCAGTACTTC.

The chain combines TRBV14 with TRBJ1-1; D not certain. Trimming took off 2 bases at V and 3 bases at J, with 7 bases between the two ends. In germline, CDR1 is SGHDN, CDR2 FVKESK. The CDR3 runs 13 residues. CDR3: CASSQLGYTEAFF. Written as DNA, the CDR3 is TGTGCCAGCAGCCAATTGGGGTACACTGAAGCTTTCTTT.

This sequence joins TRBV5-1 and TRBJ2-7; 8 nucleotides match TRBD1. CDR1 is SGHRS and CDR2 is YFSETQ in the germline V gene. The CDR3 covers 15 residues. Trimming took 4 bases from V and 0 from J; bases not matched to a gene: 6. In nucleotides, the CDR3 is TGCGCCAGCAGCCCCCGGACAGGGAGCTCCTACGAGCAGTACTTC. Its protein is CASSPRTGSSYEQYF.

This chain joins TRBV10-3 and TRBJ1-2, with 8 bases aligning to TRBD1. J lost 4 bases, V lost 2 bases, and 9 bases had no gene match. The germline CDR1 and CDR2 sequences are ENHRY and SYGVKD. The CDR3 covers 16 residues. Here the CDR3 reads CAISERTGRNSYGYTF. The DNA of the CDR3 is TGTGCCATCAGTGAGCGGACAGGGAGAAATAGCTATGGCTACACCTTC.

By proportion, this clone is medium-sized. The gene calls are TRBV4-3 and TRBJ1-6, with TRBD1 identical over 9 bases. This CDR3 is built from 14 residues. Germline lookup yields CDR1 LGHNA and CDR2 YSLEER. V shed 8 bases and J 8 bases; nucleotides not matched to a gene: 7. The chain's CDR3 is CASGSDRGDSPLHF. Written as DNA, the CDR3 is TGCGCCAGCGGGTCGGACAGGGGCGATTCACCCCTCCACTTT.

This chain connects TRBV29-1 to TRBJ2-1; maybe TRBD2 (6 bases). The CDR3 loop spans 15 amino acids. Germline V gene data show CDR1 as SQVTM and CDR2 as ANQGSEA. V was cut by 8 bases and J by 6 bases, with 23 bases left in between. Written as DNA, the CDR3 is TGCAGCCTTTGCTTACCGGGAGTACTGGTCAATGAGCAGTTCTTC. Protein sequence: CSLCLPGVLVNEQFF.

J is TRBJ1-1 and V is TRBV9; TRBD1 might be the D (5 bases). The length of the CDR3 is 14 residues. Trimming removed 2 bases at V and 4 bases at J, with 12 bases between. Germline CDR1 reads SGDLS; CDR2 reads YYNGEE. This CDR3 is CASSVQGGPTEAFF. For the CDR3, the DNA is TGTGCCAGCAGCGTCCAGGGAGGTCCCACTGAAGCTTTCTTT.

The chain couples TRBV27 to TRBJ2-7; D ambiguous. V was shortened by 0 bases and J by 3 bases, with 0 bases between the two germline ends. This CDR3 spans 11 amino acids. The germline gives CDR1 MNHEY, CDR2 SMNVEV (reference sequence). CDR3 in DNA: TGTGCCAGCAGTTTATCCTACGAGCAGTACGTC. This translates into CASSLSYEQYV.

The genes are TRBV4-3 and TRBJ2-1; 8 bases map to TRBD2. Germline V gene data show CDR1 as LGHNA and CDR2 as YSLEER. The length of the CDR3 is 16 residues. V lost 0 bases and J lost 2; bases outside the gene matches: 3. As DNA, the CDR3 is TGCGCCAGCAGCCAAGATTACGGGGGGGCCTACAATGAGCAGTTCTTC. This encodes CASSQDYGGAYNEQFF.

This clone was counted a few times. The chain joins TRBV5-1 to TRBJ2-5; D gene ambiguous. This CDR3 contains 14 residues. V shed 0 bases and J shed 1 base, with 7 bases lying between them. Germline V gives CDR1 SGHRS, CDR2 YFSETQ. The CDR3: CASSLVGSQETQYF. CDR3 DNA sequence: TGCGCCAGCAGCTTGGTGGGTTCCCAAGAGACCCAGTACTTC.

The V and J genes are TRBV30 and TRBJ1-3; D remains unclear. The V end was cut by 5 bases, the J end by 0 bases, with 8 bases between. This CDR3 is built from 13 residues. Germline CDR1 reads GTSNPN; CDR2 reads SVGIG (reference sequence). Here the CDR3 DNA reads TGTGCCTGGCTAATTCACTCTGGAAACACCATATATTTT. Amino acids: CAWLIHSGNTIYF. Full variable domain (missing parts from reference TRBV30 and TRBJ1-3): SQTIHQWPATLVQPVGSPLSLECTVEGTSNPNLYWYRQAAGRGLQLLFYSVGIGQISSEVPQNLSASRPQDRQFILSSKKLLLSDSGFYLCAWLIHSGNTIYFGEGSWLTVV.

The V gene is TRBV5-1, the J gene TRBJ2-3, with TRBD1 matching over 8 bases. The ends lost 2 bases at V and 2 bases at J; junction bases unmatched: 1. Germline V gene data show CDR1 as SGHRS and CDR2 as YFSETQ. This CDR3 region has 14 residues. The CDR3 DNA is TGCGCCAGCAGCTTTCAGGGGGCCACAGATACGCAGTATTTT. Encoded protein: CASSFQGATDTQYF.

The chain employs TRBV5-6 and TRBJ2-3, with no clear D. The V gene's germline CDR1 is SGHDT and CDR2 YYEEEE. Trimming cost V 7 bases and J 3 bases, with 12 bases left between them. This CDR3 comprises 13 residues. CDR3 bases: TGTGCCAGCCGAAAAGATCCAACAGATACGCAGTATTTT. Protein product: CASRKDPTDTQYF.

This clone was found a few times. The genes are TRBV5-4 and TRBJ1-2, with 10 bases that match TRBD1. Germline CDR1 is SGHNT and CDR2 is YYREEE (reference sequence). Unmatched junction bases numbered 17, after V lost 6 bases and J lost 6 bases. This CDR3 has 17 amino acids. CDR3 in DNA: TGTGCCAGCACTCCCGACAGGGGGCTCCTCGGAGTCCATGGCTACACCTTC. Translated, it gives CASTPDRGLLGVHGYTF.